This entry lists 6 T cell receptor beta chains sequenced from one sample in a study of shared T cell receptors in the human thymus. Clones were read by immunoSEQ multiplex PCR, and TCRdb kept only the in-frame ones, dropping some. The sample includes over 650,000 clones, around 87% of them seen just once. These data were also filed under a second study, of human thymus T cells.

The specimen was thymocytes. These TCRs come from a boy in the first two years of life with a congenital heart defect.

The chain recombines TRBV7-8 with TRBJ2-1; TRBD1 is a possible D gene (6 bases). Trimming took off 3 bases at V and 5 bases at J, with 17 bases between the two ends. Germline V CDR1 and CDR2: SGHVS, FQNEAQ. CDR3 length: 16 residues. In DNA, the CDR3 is TGTGCCAGCAGCTTGGTAGGGCGGACAGAAAACAATGAGCAGTTCTTC. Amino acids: CASSLVGRTENNEQFF.

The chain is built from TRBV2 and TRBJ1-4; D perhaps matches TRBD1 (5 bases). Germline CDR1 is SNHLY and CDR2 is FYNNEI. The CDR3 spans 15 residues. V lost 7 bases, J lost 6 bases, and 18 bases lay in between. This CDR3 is CASNTLRGFDEKLFF. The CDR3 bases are TGTGCCAGCAATACCCTGCGGGGGTTTGATGAAAAACTGTTTTTT.

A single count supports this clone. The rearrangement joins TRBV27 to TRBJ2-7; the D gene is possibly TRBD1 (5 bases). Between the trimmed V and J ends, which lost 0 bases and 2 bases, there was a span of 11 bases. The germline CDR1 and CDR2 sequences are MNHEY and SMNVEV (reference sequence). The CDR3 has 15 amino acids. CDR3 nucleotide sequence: TGTGCCAGCAGTTTATCGGGGCAGGTTACCTACGAGCAGTACTTC. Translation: CASSLSGQVTYEQYF.

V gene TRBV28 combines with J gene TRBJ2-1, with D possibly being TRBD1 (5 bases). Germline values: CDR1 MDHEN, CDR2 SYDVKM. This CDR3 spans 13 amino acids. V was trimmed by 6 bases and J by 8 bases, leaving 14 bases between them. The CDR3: CASSSKGMDEQFF. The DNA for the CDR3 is TGTGCCAGCAGCTCCAAGGGGATGGATGAGCAGTTCTTC.

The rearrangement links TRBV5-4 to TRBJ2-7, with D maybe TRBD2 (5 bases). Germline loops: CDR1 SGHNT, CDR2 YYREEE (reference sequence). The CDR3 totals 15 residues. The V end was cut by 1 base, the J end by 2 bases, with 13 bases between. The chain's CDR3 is CASSLRVDGAYEQYF. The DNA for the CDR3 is TGTGCCAGCAGCTTGAGGGTCGACGGGGCCTACGAGCAGTACTTC.

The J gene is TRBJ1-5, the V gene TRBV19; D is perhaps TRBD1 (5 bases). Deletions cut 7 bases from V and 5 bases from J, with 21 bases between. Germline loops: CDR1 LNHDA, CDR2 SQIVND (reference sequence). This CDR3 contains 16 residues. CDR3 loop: CASTAGVWGSDQPQHF. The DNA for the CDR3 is TGTGCCAGTACTGCGGGGGTATGGGGATCGGATCAGCCCCAGCATTTT.